Sequencing of this TCR beta chain was carried out in a study of blood T cell repertoires in COVID-19. For the study at large: The United States, Italy and Spain were the sources of the acute and convalescent COVID-19 samples.

Germline V gene lookup returns CDR1 MDHEN and CDR2 SYDVKM. The CDR3 has 15 residues. Trimming shortened V by 2 bases and J by 1 base, and 8 bases separated the two germline ends. This table comes from immunoSEQ multiplex PCR, and its TCRdb copy is limited to in-frame clones, with some not included. This sample carries about 87,000 clones, about 71% of them seen once, and the ten largest clones take roughly 4.2%. This TCR came from a woman aged 50 to 65 with acute or convalescent COVID-19. The J gene is TRBJ1-4, the V gene TRBV28, with TRBD1 as a possible D gene (5 bases). Sequenced sample: peripheral blood. CDR3 region: CASSLGGGTNEKLFF. CDR3 in DNA: TGTGCCAGCAGTTTAGGCGGGGGAACTAATGAAAAACTGTTTTTT.